The rows below give T cell receptor beta chains drawn from one sample of a study of identical twins. Each CDR3 protein is one row after TCRdb ran MiXCR on the 5' RACE reads. The sample carries about 810,000 distinct CDR3 sequences, 9% to 15% recorded once. These records were also assigned to another study, of yellow fever vaccine responses in identical twins.

The sample was PBMCs. These receptors originate from a woman aged 18-29 years in good health. Each CDR3 is given with its conserved first and last residue. A D gene is named only where the DNA matches it firmly. For some rows the clone size is stated as once, few or many, or as a class when expanded; others skip it.

D gene: .; clone size: many; V gene: TRBV12-3/TRBV12-4; J gene: TRBJ2-4; CDR3 DNA: TGTGCCAGCACCATGGAGGGGAGCTGGGCCAAAAACATTCAGTACTTC; CDR3 protein: CASTMEGSWAKNIQYF
D gene: .; clone size: .; V gene: TRBV15; J gene: TRBJ2-3; CDR3 DNA: TGTGCCACCAGCATCCGGACGGGGACAGATACGCAGTATTTT; CDR3 protein: CATSIRTGTDTQYF
D gene: TRBD1; clone size: few; V gene: TRBV4-1; J gene: TRBJ2-3; CDR3 DNA: TGCGCCAGCAGCCAAGCTTTGGGACAGTTAACAGATACGCAGTATTTT; CDR3 protein: CASSQALGQLTDTQYF
D gene: .; clone size: .; V gene: TRBV6-5; J gene: TRBJ2-7; CDR3 DNA: TGTGCCAGCAGTTACGGACCAGGGGACGAGCAGTACTTC; CDR3 protein: CASSYGPGDEQYF
D gene: TRBD2; clone size: .; V gene: TRBV24-1; J gene: TRBJ2-1; CDR3 DNA: TGTGCCACCACCCGGACTAGCGGGACTGGTGAGCAGTTCTTC; CDR3 protein: CATTRTSGTGEQFF
D gene: .; clone size: once; V gene: TRBV19; J gene: TRBJ2-2; CDR3 DNA: TGTGCCAGTAGTATAGTTCGAGGGCCTAGCGGGGAGCTGTTTTTT; CDR3 protein: CASSIVRGPSGELFF
D gene: TRBD1; clone size: .; V gene: TRBV12-3/TRBV12-4; J gene: TRBJ2-5; CDR3 DNA: TGTGCCAGCACCCGGACAGGGGGCTGGGAGACCCAGTACTTC; CDR3 protein: CASTRTGGWETQYF
D gene: TRBD2; clone size: .; V gene: TRBV9; J gene: TRBJ2-3; CDR3 DNA: TGTGCCAGCAGCACACACGGGGGGGCCGGCACAGATACGCAGTATTTT; CDR3 protein: CASSTHGGAGTDTQYF
D gene: .; clone size: .; V gene: TRBV29-1; J gene: TRBJ2-3; CDR3 DNA: TGCAGCGTCCACAGGGAACCAGGAGTAGCAGATACGCAGTATTTT; CDR3 protein: CSVHREPGVADTQYF
D gene: .; clone size: .; V gene: TRBV27; J gene: TRBJ1-1; CDR3 DNA: TGTGCCAGCAGTTTTAGGGGGGGGGACACTGAAGCTTTCTTT; CDR3 protein: CASSFRGGDTEAFF
D gene: .; clone size: few; V gene: TRBV9; J gene: TRBJ1-1; CDR3 DNA: TGTGCCAGCAGCGTGGGGGCAGGGAAGACTGAAGCTTTCTTT; CDR3 protein: CASSVGAGKTEAFF
D gene: TRBD1; clone size: few; V gene: TRBV24-1; J gene: TRBJ2-1; CDR3 DNA: TGTGCCACCAGTGATTTTGGGGACAGGGGGTGGAATGAGCAGTTCTTC; CDR3 protein: CATSDFGDRGWNEQFF
D gene: .; clone size: many; V gene: TRBV5-1; J gene: TRBJ1-2; CDR3 DNA: TGCGCCAGCAGCTTGGACATCAACTATGGCTACACCTTC; CDR3 protein: CASSLDINYGYTF
D gene: .; clone size: .; V gene: TRBV3-1; J gene: TRBJ1-3; CDR3 DNA: TGTGCCAGCAGCCAAGATCGTCTGACTAACTCTGGAAACACCATATATTTT; CDR3 protein: CASSQDRLTNSGNTIYF
D gene: .; clone size: few; V gene: TRBV15; J gene: TRBJ2-5; CDR3 DNA: TGTGCCACCAGCAGACCTCCGGAGACCCAGTACTTC; CDR3 protein: CATSRPPETQYF
D gene: TRBD2; clone size: few; V gene: TRBV29-1; J gene: TRBJ2-2; CDR3 DNA: TGCAGCGTTGAAGTAGCGGGGGGGCCGCGGACCGGGGAGCTGTTTTTT; CDR3 protein: CSVEVAGGPRTGELFF
D gene: .; clone size: few; V gene: TRBV4-1; J gene: TRBJ1-4; CDR3 DNA: TGCGCCAGCAGCCAAGATCCGGGTTTCTCGGAAAAACTGTTTTTT; CDR3 protein: CASSQDPGFSEKLFF
D gene: TRBD2; clone size: few; V gene: TRBV9; J gene: TRBJ2-1; CDR3 DNA: TGTGCCAGCAGCGTAGACCCAGCGGGAGGGCCCAAAACAAACAATGAGCAGTTCTTC; CDR3 protein: CASSVDPAGGPKTNNEQFF
D gene: TRBD2; clone size: few; V gene: TRBV20-1; J gene: TRBJ2-1; CDR3 DNA: TGCAGTCTGGGCGGGAGCTCCTACAATGAGCAGTTCTTC; CDR3 protein: CSLGGSSYNEQFF
D gene: TRBD2; clone size: many; V gene: TRBV11-1; J gene: TRBJ2-4; CDR3 DNA: TGTGCCAGCAGCTCCGGGACTAGCGGGGGAATAGCCAAAAACATTCAGTACTTC; CDR3 protein: CASSSGTSGGIAKNIQYF
D gene: TRBD1; clone size: few; V gene: TRBV29-1; J gene: TRBJ2-1; CDR3 DNA: TGCAGCGTTCCTGGACAGGGGCGAAATGAGCAGTTCTTC; CDR3 protein: CSVPGQGRNEQFF
D gene: .; clone size: many; V gene: TRBV4-2; J gene: TRBJ2-2; CDR3 DNA: TGTGCCAGCAGCCCAGATAAGGGGGAGCTGTTTTTT; CDR3 protein: CASSPDKGELFF
D gene: .; clone size: few; V gene: TRBV18; J gene: TRBJ2-2; CDR3 DNA: TGTGCCAGCTCACATCTGTCAGCGAACACCGGGGAGCTGTTTTTT; CDR3 protein: CASSHLSANTGELFF
D gene: TRBD1; clone size: .; V gene: TRBV2; J gene: TRBJ2-2; CDR3 DNA: TGTGCCAGCAGGCGACAGGGGGCGATCGGGGAGCTGTTTTTT; CDR3 protein: CASRRQGAIGELFF
D gene: TRBD2; clone size: .; V gene: TRBV5-1; J gene: TRBJ2-7; CDR3 DNA: TGCGCCAGCAACACAGCGGGAGGGCCCTACGAGCAGTACTTC; CDR3 protein: CASNTAGGPYEQYF
D gene: .; clone size: .; V gene: TRBV24-1; J gene: TRBJ2-2; CDR3 DNA: TGTGCCACCAGTGCCCCCTCCCGGCCAGACACCGGGGAGCTGTTTTTT; CDR3 protein: CATSAPSRPDTGELFF
D gene: .; clone size: .; V gene: TRBV2; J gene: TRBJ1-2; CDR3 DNA: TGTGCCAGCAGTGACCTCTTACAGGGTTCCTATGGCTACACCTTC; CDR3 protein: CASSDLLQGSYGYTF
D gene: TRBD2; clone size: few; V gene: TRBV7-2; J gene: TRBJ2-1; CDR3 DNA: TGTGCCAGCAGCTTAGGGGAATTGGCGGGAGGTTACAATGAGCAGTTCTTC; CDR3 protein: CASSLGELAGGYNEQFF
D gene: TRBD2; clone size: few; V gene: TRBV20-1; J gene: TRBJ2-3; CDR3 DNA: TGCAGTGCATCCCGGACTAGCGGGAGAACAGATACGCAGTATTTT; CDR3 protein: CSASRTSGRTDTQYF